This paragraph covers one TCR beta chain sequence. Its antigen remains unknown. The CDR3 contains 16 residues. The ends lost 0 bases at V and 7 bases at J; junction bases unmatched: 9. The germline gives CDR1 LGHNA, CDR2 YNFKEQ. Generated by immunoSEQ multiplex PCR, the TCRdb table keeps only in-frame clones and is missing some. The table includes just under 45,000 clones, approximately 70% detected once. These data come from a study of PD-1 blockade in classical Hodgkin lymphoma. Study as a whole: Patients received nivolumab 3 mg/kg intravenously every 2 weeks. The study, taken as a whole, reports: Exclusion covered patients beginning nivolumab under 1 year post-ASCT. Whereas CD4+ TCR diversity had risen significantly by C4D1, CD8+ TCR diversity had not. Diversity similar to that of newly diagnosed patients was seen at baseline in complete responders.

Exposure to brentuximab vedotin varied, and each patient had relapsed following autologous stem cell transplantation. This clonotype originated in a human donor with classical Hodgkin lymphoma. The sample was peripheral blood mononuclear cells (PBMCs), taken before the second cycle of nivolumab. The chain uses TRBV4-2 and TRBJ2-1; 7 bases agree with TRBD1. The CDR3, as DNA: TGTGCCAGCAGCCAAGATCGGACAGGCCGTGGGAATGAGCAGTTCTTC. Its translation is CASSQDRTGRGNEQFF.